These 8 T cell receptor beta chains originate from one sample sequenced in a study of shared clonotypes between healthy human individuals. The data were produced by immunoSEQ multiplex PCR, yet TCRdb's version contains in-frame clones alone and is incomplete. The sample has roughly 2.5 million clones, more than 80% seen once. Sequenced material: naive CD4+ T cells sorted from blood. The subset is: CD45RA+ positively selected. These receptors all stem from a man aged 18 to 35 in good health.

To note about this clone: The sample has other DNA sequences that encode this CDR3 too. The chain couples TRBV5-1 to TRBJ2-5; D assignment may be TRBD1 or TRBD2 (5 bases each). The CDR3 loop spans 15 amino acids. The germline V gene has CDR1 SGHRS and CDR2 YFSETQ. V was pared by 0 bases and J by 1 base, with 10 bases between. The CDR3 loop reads CASSLVRGGQETQYF. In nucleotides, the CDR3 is TGCGCCAGCAGCTTGGTGAGGGGTGGCCAAGAGACCCAGTACTTC.

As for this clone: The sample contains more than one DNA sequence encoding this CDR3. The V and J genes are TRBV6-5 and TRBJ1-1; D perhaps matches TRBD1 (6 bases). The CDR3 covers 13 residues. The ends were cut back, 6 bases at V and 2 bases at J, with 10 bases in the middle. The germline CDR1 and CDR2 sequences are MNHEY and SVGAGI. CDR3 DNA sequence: TGTGCCAGCAGCGAGACAGGAAACACTGAAGCTTTCTTT. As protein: CASSETGNTEAFF.

The chain's CDR3 is CASSFRREGPSEQYF. CDR3 in DNA: TGTGCCAGCAGCTTTAGGCGGGAGGGCCCATCCGAGCAGTACTTC. This sequence joins TRBV5-4 and TRBJ2-7; TRBD2 agrees at 9 bases. This CDR3 has 15 amino acids. The V gene end was trimmed by 2 bases and the J gene end by 6 bases; junction bases not matched to a gene: 9. From germline, CDR1 is SGHNT and CDR2 YYREEE (reference sequence). Filled out from reference TRBV5-4 and TRBJ2-7, the complete variable domain reads ETGVTQSPTHLIKTRGQQVTLRCSSQSGHNTVSWYQQALGQGPQFIFQYYREEENGRGNFPPRFSGLQFPNYSSELNVNALELDDSALYLCASSFRREGPSEQYFGPGTRLTVT.

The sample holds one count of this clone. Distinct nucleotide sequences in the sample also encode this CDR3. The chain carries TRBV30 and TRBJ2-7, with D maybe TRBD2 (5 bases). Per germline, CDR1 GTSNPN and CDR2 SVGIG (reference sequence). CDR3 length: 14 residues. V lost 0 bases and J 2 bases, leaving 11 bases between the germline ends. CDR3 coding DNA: TGTGCCTGGAGTGTGCCAGGAGGACCCTACGAGCAGTACTTC. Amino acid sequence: CAWSVPGGPYEQYF. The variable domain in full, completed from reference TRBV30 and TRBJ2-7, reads SQTIHQWPATLVQPVGSPLSLECTVEGTSNPNLYWYRQAAGRGLQLLFYSVGIGQISSEVPQNLSASRPQDRQFILSSKKLLLSDSGFYLCAWSVPGGPYEQYFGPGTRLTVT.

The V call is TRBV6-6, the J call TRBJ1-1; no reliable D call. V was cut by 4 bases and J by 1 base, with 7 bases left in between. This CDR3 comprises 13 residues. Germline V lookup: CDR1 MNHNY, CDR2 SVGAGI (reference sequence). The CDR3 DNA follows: TGTGCCAGCAGTTGGAAGGGGAACACTGAAGCTTTCTTT. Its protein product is CASSWKGNTEAFF.

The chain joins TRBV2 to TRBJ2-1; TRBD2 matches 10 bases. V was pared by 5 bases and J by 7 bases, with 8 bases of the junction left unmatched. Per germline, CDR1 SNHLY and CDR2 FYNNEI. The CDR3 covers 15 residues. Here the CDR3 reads CASSWLAGAGNEQFF. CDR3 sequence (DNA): TGTGCCAGCAGTTGGCTAGCGGGGGCAGGGAATGAGCAGTTCTTC.

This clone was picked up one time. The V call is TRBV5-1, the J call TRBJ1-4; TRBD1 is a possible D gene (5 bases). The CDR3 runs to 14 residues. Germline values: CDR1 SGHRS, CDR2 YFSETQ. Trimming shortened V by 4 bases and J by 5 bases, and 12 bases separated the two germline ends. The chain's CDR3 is CASSGGTANEKLFF. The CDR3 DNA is TGCGCCAGCAGCGGCGGGACGGCGAATGAAAAACTGTTTTTT.

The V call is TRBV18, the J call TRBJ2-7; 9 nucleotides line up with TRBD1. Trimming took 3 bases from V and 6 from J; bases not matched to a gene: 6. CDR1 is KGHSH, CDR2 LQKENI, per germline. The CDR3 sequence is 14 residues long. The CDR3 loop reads CASSPGTGLSEQYF. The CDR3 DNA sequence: TGTGCCAGCTCACCCGGGACAGGGTTGAGCGAGCAGTACTTC.